What follows describes a single TCR beta chain. What it binds is not known. The naive CD8 population came from CD45RO-negative cells selected for CCR7, without terminally differentiated effector memory CD45RA+ cells. V lost 7 bases, J lost 4 bases, and 11 bases stayed unmatched. Per germline, CDR1 MGHRA and CDR2 YSYEKL. The CDR3 loop spans 16 amino acids. This record comes from a study of shared clonotypes between healthy human individuals. Study-wide context: Donors had three CD4 naive, three CD4 memory, two CD8 naive and one CD8 memory plate apiece. Whole-study findings and limits: Sampling covered blood only; tissue repertoires likely differ. Between four donors, naive CD4 clonotypes were shared at a level of around 5.1%.

Per sorted-subset replicate PCR, input was roughly 200 ng DNA, representing around 28,000 T cell genomes. This table comes from immunoSEQ multiplex PCR, and its TCRdb copy is limited to in-frame clones, with some not included. The sample consists of 2 million to 2.5 million clones, around 96% of them appearing once. Sequenced: naive CD8+ T cells sorted from blood. V and J are TRBV4-1 and TRBJ2-2; the match to TRBD2 covers 8 bases. The receptor was isolated from a man younger than 35 in good health. DNA for the CDR3: TGCGCCAGCAATCCAAGGGCGGGGGGTCTCACCGGGGAGCTGTTTTTT. Translated, it gives CASNPRAGGLTGELFF.